This T cell receptor (beta chain) was profiled in a study of cytomegalovirus exposure and HLA in healthy donors (dated by TCRdb to about 2017). Background for the entire study: An earlier analysis of approximately 640 of the donors reported 250 to 300 Gb of sequence data and 117 million unique TCR beta sequences from roughly 200 million T cells. Roughly 300 gigabases of sequencing data and tens of millions of unique TCR sequences were included in an early release covering over 600 HLA-typed donors. The genetic ancestry cluster associated with self-reported Caucasian donors included around four fifths of the roughly 360 genotyped donors. The aim of the study was to test whether cataloging public T cell receptors could identify signatures of past pathogen exposure. The T cell repertoires of 666 subjects were profiled by immunosequencing and related to cytomegalovirus serostatus. Besides the first cohort of 550 to 750 subjects, a separate validation cohort made up of 95 to 150 different subjects was used. To predict cytomegalovirus infection status, the study brought together high-throughput TCR immunosequencing, statistical association of individual TCRs with disease status, and machine learning. A later analysis re-examined previously published TCR beta repertoires from about 670 donors and added high-resolution HLA genotyping to investigate patterns of TCR occurrence. Rather than using new phenotypic data, the later analysis identified candidate immune exposures from TCR beta sequences and from how often those sequences occurred across donors. In an earlier analysis of more than 550 of the donors, high-throughput TCR beta sequencing was used to judge whether each TCR beta V gene segment behaved as functional or pseudogenic. Donor age, sex, ethnicity and CMV serostatus were compiled alongside the repertoire data. Genome-wide SNP genotypes for about 65% of the 666 donors were used in a later genetic analysis, which treated that subset as a discovery cohort. Every discovery cohort repertoire had been produced on one sequencing platform. HLA typing included class I and class II loci at four-digit resolution. The number of typed donors differed by locus: about 620-640 for A, B, C, DRB1 and DQB1; 500 to 550 for DQA1; 600 to 610 for DPA1; and 400 to 480 for DPB1. Four or five DR-DQ haplotypes were handled as single units for association and clustering because linkage in the cohort was strong. Among roughly 400 genotyped donors of the cohort, an average of approximately 240,000 unique TCR beta nucleotide sequences was sequenced per donor, of which about 19% were non-productive.

The CDR3 runs 16 residues from the cysteine to the phenylalanine. The kept DNA is CDR3 alone, 48 bases in frame from the first base. The germline V gene supplies CDR1 SGHAT and CDR2 FQNNGV. V loses 1 base at its end and J loses 0 bases; junction bases beyond the gene matches: 2. General conclusions and limits of the study: The study listed around 160 TCR beta chains as associated with cytomegalovirus. The earlier analysis of 587 of the donors excluded about 16 rarely observed V segments, including chromosome 9 orphons, because counts were too low. Compared with equally common non-associated chains, HLA-associated TCR beta chains in a later analysis were more clonally expanded and had lower generation probabilities. Linkage disequilibrium might explain the correlated functional status among segregating V segments, but an unknown experimental factor could not be excluded. CMV serostatus was the only immune exposure information available for the cohort. In a later genetic analysis, fewer N-insertions in productive TCRs were reported among donors in an Asian-associated ancestry cluster than the roughly 700-donor mean. A later analysis associated 15,000 to 20,000 TCR beta sequences with specific HLA alleles at a false discovery rate of 0.05. Because some donors lacked HLA typing at each locus, the association tests relied only on the typed subset. A later analysis found that TCR association rates varied across HLA loci, with DRB1 alleles showing the most associated TCRs and HLA-C alleles the fewest. In an earlier analysis of a few hundred of the donors, most TCR beta V segments were observed in productive rearrangements about 90% or about 30% of the time, broadly matching IMGT annotations. A further reported finding was that TCR beta sequences accurately predicted the HLA-A and HLA-B alleles for most subjects in the first cohort. Some IMGT-functional V segments, including TRBV6-2 and TRBV6-3, could not be told apart with the 87-base-pair reads, so those segments were excluded. While some public TCRs were present in many individuals, most TCR sequences turned up only very rarely across donors. Sequencing depth was assumed to be roughly uniform across donors in the presence/absence analyses, though that assumption may not hold. This cohort had only TCR beta chains sequenced, and the lack of alpha or paired-chain data limited which features could be detected. In a later genetic analysis, a missense DCLRE1C variant was associated with V-gene and J-gene trimming of TCR beta chains, and the association was replicated in an independent cohort. According to a later analysis, most CMV-associated TCR beta chains appeared to be HLA-restricted, and the HLA associations seemed to be driven largely by CMV exposure. The authors suggested that the approach could potentially be extended to other disease states and immunological phenotypes. Cytomegalovirus status was reported to be diagnosed by the classifier with high specificity and sensitivity in both the original and validation cohorts. In a later analysis, several top co-occurrence clusters were reported to appear linked to parvovirus B19, influenza, CMV and Epstein-Barr virus. Assigning TCR associations to individual alleles was difficult when HLA alleles, especially DR and DQ, strongly co-occurred. In vitro tests confirmed that a few of the cytomegalovirus-associated TCR beta chains recognize cytomegalovirus antigens. A cluster of highly shared sequence variants was judged likely to represent a technical artifact of the sequencing pipeline.

With respect to this clone: Its antigen is not yet known. It has no much larger one-base neighbor in the sample; base qualities were not kept.

The cohort was made up of 650 to 700 healthy bone marrow donors. At the time of sampling, all cohort members were nominally healthy, though unrecorded immune exposures were likely present. The donor tested CMV seropositive and was one of the 289 seropositive cohort members. Every donor gave a peripheral blood sample, and the peripheral blood mononuclear cells from that sample were used for TCR beta sequencing. The Qiagen DNeasy Blood Extraction Kit was used to extract genomic DNA from the blood cell samples. The library was built by means of the immunoSEQ multiplex PCR assay. A mixture of 60 forward primers for TCR Vbeta segments and 13 reverse primers for TCR Jbeta segments was used in the multiplex PCR. The CDR3 region of rearranged TCR beta genes was amplified from genomic DNA by a multiplex PCR assay. The amplified TCR beta libraries were sequenced on the Illumina HiSeq System as 87-base-pair reads. On the authors' methods: In a later analysis, about 80 million unique TCR beta chains were counted across the 500 to 850 repertoires, and roughly 9.9 million of these chains were shared by at least two donors. Raw reads were error-corrected and collapsed into unique sequences by a nearest-neighbor algorithm in which closely related sequences were merged to remove PCR and sequencing errors. To assign V, D and J gene segments, CDR3 sequences were aligned to IMGT reference sequences. For a sequence to be retained, a match of at least six nucleotides to both a V gene segment and a J gene segment was required. A rearrangement was called productive if the CDR3 had no stop codons and remained in frame with V and J, and every other rearrangement was called non-productive. Following IMGT convention, CDR3 was defined as the stretch from the second conserved V-encoded cysteine to the conserved J-encoded phenylalanine. The earlier analysis of some 540 of the donors excluded any sequence lacking an unambiguous match to a single V gene segment. In an earlier analysis of approximately 590 of the donors, a V segment was called functional when productive rearrangements were above 56.7%, and segregating when the standard deviation between donors exceeded 5%. To diagnose cytomegalovirus status from the catalog of TCR beta chain sequences, a statistical classification framework was built. In a later analysis, TCR nucleotide sequences were compared against IMGT/GENE-DB human TR gene sequences so that V and J genes could be assigned. The TCRdist pipeline was used in a later analysis to assign CDR3 sequences and most-parsimonious VDJ recombination scenarios. In a later analysis, every TCR beta chain was defined by the combination of its CDR3 amino acid sequence and its V-gene family, and reads without a unique V-gene family were dropped. In a later analysis, 450 to 600 highly shared, low-generation-probability nucleotide sequences were removed to address suspected cross-contamination and a sequencing artifact. In a later analysis, a clonal expansion index for each public chain was calculated from normalized within-repertoire ranks of inferred template counts. In a later analysis, generation probabilities were computed using a VDJ recombination model fitted to out-of-frame rearrangements, and the results were checked against IGoR. In a later analysis, TCR-TCR, TCR-HLA and TCR-CMV co-occurrence was scored with hypergeometric tests, and a repertoire-size bias correction was applied to TCR pairs. A later analysis estimated false discovery rates by permuting HLA or CMV assignments 20 times. A later analysis grouped co-occurring TCRs with DBSCAN, adding TCRdist sequence similarity when clustering within HLA-allele-positive subsets. For co-occurrence clustering, repertoires with fewer than 30,000 or more than 120,000 public chains were excluded, along with five repertoires with anomalous nucleotide sharing. TCRdb took this table from immuneACCESS and kept in-frame rearrangements with V and J called. Such tables lack part of the clones; where checked against another copy, unresolved V genes explain under half of the gap, and the rest is unexplained. From that table come the V and J calls and clone size; the DNA was used to work out D and trimming. The sample data list roughly 190,000 clones, and more than 60% of these were observed just once. 2.1% of the sample is held by the ten biggest clonotypes.

The sequencing sample was made of PBMCs. The source is a woman aged 25 to 39 in good health and CMV-seropositive. Here the chain combines TRBV11-2 and TRBJ2-5; 10 central nucleotides agree with TRBD2. The CDR3 here reads CASSLGAGGYQETQYF. The DNA is as follows: TGTGCCAGCAGCTTAGGAGCGGGAGGGTACCAAGAGACCCAGTACTTC.